Below, 19 T cell receptor beta chains from the same sample are listed, as sequenced in a study of shared clonotypes between healthy human individuals. Only in-frame clones appear in the TCRdb table, and some are missing; sequencing was by immunoSEQ multiplex PCR. There are under 600,000 clones in the sample; approximately 94% occur only once, and about 0.068% lies in the top ten. Material for sequencing was naive CD4+ T cells sorted from blood. Described subset: CD45RA+ positively selected. These receptors all come from a woman aged 25 to 45 in good health.

The rearrangement links TRBV6-1 to TRBJ1-5; 9 positions agree with TRBD1. Looked up from germline, CDR1 is MNHNS and CDR2 is SASEGT. The CDR3 runs 15 residues. Trimming at V came to 5 bases and at J to 6 bases, leaving 8 bases not matched to a gene. This CDR3 is CASSSGQGRGQPQHF. CDR3 in DNA: TGTGCCAGCAGTTCCGGACAGGGGAGAGGTCAGCCCCAGCATTTT.

This rearrangement joins TRBV2 to TRBJ2-7; D tentatively reads TRBD1 or TRBD2 (5 bases each). The ends were cut back, 4 bases at V and 4 bases at J, with 11 bases in the middle. The CDR3 contains 13 residues. Germline values: CDR1 SNHLY, CDR2 FYNNEI. CDR3 coding DNA: TGTGCCAGCAGTGGGGACGGCCTTTACGAGCAGTACTTC. Amino acids: CASSGDGLYEQYF.

In this sample, this clone turned up a few times. The chain is built from TRBV6-5 and TRBJ1-2; D perhaps matches TRBD1 (5 bases). The CDR3 has 13 residues. Germline V gene data show CDR1 as MNHEY and CDR2 as SVGAGI. V gave up 6 bases and J gave up 2 bases, with 10 bases separating them. The CDR3 loop reads CASSPDRNYGYTF. CDR3 bases: TGTGCCAGCAGCCCAGACAGAAACTATGGCTACACCTTC.

The chain combines TRBV7-3 with TRBJ2-2; 7 nucleotides line up with TRBD1. The CDR3 has 15 residues. V trimming: 4 bases; J trimming: 3 bases; junction bases outside the gene matches: 5. Germline V gene data show CDR1 as SGHTA and CDR2 as FQGTGA. CDR3 protein: CASSSGTVYTGELFF. In nucleotides, the CDR3 is TGTGCCAGCAGCTCAGGGACAGTTTACACCGGGGAGCTGTTTTTT.

This chain joins TRBV28 and TRBJ2-7; D possibly matches TRBD1 or TRBD2 (6 bases each). This CDR3 region has 14 residues. V shed 4 bases and J shed 6 bases, with 16 bases lying between them. Per germline, CDR1 MDHEN and CDR2 SYDVKM. CDR3 nucleotide sequence: TGTGCCAGCAGTTCGGGGGCTGGCCCCCGCGAGCAGTACTTC. Protein sequence: CASSSGAGPREQYF.

V and J are TRBV19 and TRBJ2-3; no firm D call. This CDR3 is built from 14 residues. Trimming removed 6 bases at V and 6 bases at J, with 16 bases between. The germline gives CDR1 LNHDA, CDR2 SQIVND (reference sequence). The CDR3 DNA follows: TGTGCCAGTAGAGGCCTAGTGATGGACGATACGCAGTATTTT. Protein product: CASRGLVMDDTQYF. Full variable domain (rest looked up from reference TRBV19 and TRBJ2-3): DGGITQSPKYLFRKEGQNVTLSCEQNLNHDAMYWYRQDPGQGLRLIYYSQIVNDFQKGDIAEGYSVSREKKESFPLTVTSAQKNPTAFYLCASRGLVMDDTQYFGPGTRLTVL.

This chain uses TRBV4-1 with TRBJ1-6; the match to TRBD1 covers 9 bases. The germline V gene encodes CDR1 MGHRA and CDR2 YSYEKL. Trimming removed 0 bases from V and 7 bases from J; junction bases left unmatched: 4. This CDR3 region has 16 residues. The CDR3: CASSQDYGTGNSPLHF. CDR3 bases: TGCGCCAGCAGCCAAGATTATGGGACAGGGAATTCACCCCTCCACTTT.

The V call is TRBV2, the J call TRBJ1-6, with D perhaps matching TRBD1 (5 bases). V was pared by 11 bases and J by 7 bases, with 24 bases between. The CDR3 runs 16 residues. Germline V CDR1 and CDR2: SNHLY, FYNNEI. The CDR3 sequence is CASSDLSRAGNSPLHF. CDR3 DNA sequence: TGTGCCTCCAGTGACTTATCCAGGGCGGGCAATTCACCCCTCCACTTT.

The chain recombines TRBV5-1 with TRBJ2-3; D may be TRBD2 (6 bases). V lost 2 bases, J lost 4 bases, and 23 bases lay in between. The germline gives CDR1 SGHRS, CDR2 YFSETQ. The CDR3 spans 18 residues. CDR3: CASSFNPGLLAESDTQYF. CDR3 coding DNA: TGCGCCAGCAGCTTTAACCCGGGACTCCTCGCCGAATCAGATACGCAGTATTTT.

V is TRBV5-1 and J is TRBJ2-7; D not certain. This CDR3 contains 14 residues. The V and J ends lost 3 bases and 1 base respectively, with 11 bases between them. CDR1 and CDR2 from the germline V gene are SGHRS and YFSETQ. The CDR3 region is CASSSAGSSYEQYF. CDR3 in DNA: TGCGCCAGCAGCTCGGCAGGCTCTTCCTACGAGCAGTACTTC. The complete variable domain, with remaining parts taken from reference TRBV5-1 and TRBJ2-7, reads KAGVTQTPRYLIKTRGQQVTLSCSPISGHRSVSWYQQTPGQGLQFLFEYFSETQRNKGNFPGRFSGRQFSNSRSEMNVSTLELGDSALYLCASSSAGSSYEQYFGPGTRLTVT.

This clone was recorded a few times. The chain is built from TRBV7-8 and TRBJ1-1, with a tentative D call TRBD1 (6 bases). CDR3 length equals 15 residues. V gave up 1 base and J gave up 1 base, with 10 bases separating them. Germline V gives CDR1 SGHVS, CDR2 FQNEAQ. In DNA form, the CDR3 reads TGTGCCAGCAGCTTAGACAGGGTTAAGAACACTGAAGCTTTCTTT. Translating gives CASSLDRVKNTEAFF.

J is TRBJ2-1 and V is TRBV7-9; D possibly corresponds to TRBD1 (6 bases). The CDR3 sequence is 13 residues long. The germline V gene has CDR1 SEHNR and CDR2 FQNEAQ (reference sequence). The ends were cut back, 4 bases at V and 7 bases at J, with 11 bases in the middle. The CDR3 loop is CASSSEGGNEQFF. The CDR3 DNA follows: TGTGCCAGCAGCTCCGAAGGGGGTAATGAGCAGTTCTTC.

V usage is TRBV6-1 and J usage is TRBJ2-2; 9 bases line up with TRBD1. The J segment lost 3 bases and the V segment lost 6 bases, leaving 5 bases of the junction unmatched. CDR1 MNHNS and CDR2 SASEGT come from the germline V gene. The CDR3 totals 15 residues. The CDR3 nucleotides are TGTGCCAGCAGCGGGACAGGGTCGGACACCGGGGAGCTGTTTTTT. Translating it yields CASSGTGSDTGELFF.

This clone was seen only a few times. The same CDR3 also results from other DNA sequences found in this sample. The rearrangement joins TRBV5-1 to TRBJ2-2, with D maybe TRBD1 (5 bases). Per the germline V gene, CDR1 is SGHRS and CDR2 is YFSETQ. V was trimmed by 4 bases and J by 5 bases, leaving 9 bases between them. The CDR3 totals 13 residues. CDR3 sequence reads: CASSSRDTGELFF. The CDR3 DNA follows: TGCGCCAGCAGCAGCAGGGATACCGGGGAGCTGTTTTTT. Using reference TRBV5-1 and TRBJ2-2 for the parts outside the CDR3, the full variable domain is KAGVTQTPRYLIKTRGQQVTLSCSPISGHRSVSWYQQTPGQGLQFLFEYFSETQRNKGNFPGRFSGRQFSNSRSEMNVSTLELGDSALYLCASSSRDTGELFFGEGSRLTVL.

This rearrangement joins TRBV7-8 to TRBJ2-1; no reliable D call. V lost 0 bases and J lost 5, with 5 bases in between. The CDR3 is 13 amino acids. From germline, CDR1 is SGHVS and CDR2 FQNEAQ. The CDR3 is CASSLAPNNEQFF. CDR3 nucleotides: TGTGCCAGCAGCTTAGCGCCAAACAATGAGCAGTTCTTC.

As concerns this clone: Other DNA sequences in this specimen translate into the identical CDR3. This chain uses TRBV19 with TRBJ2-1; the D gene is possibly TRBD1 (6 bases). The V gene lost 9 bases and the J gene lost 0 bases, with 9 bases spanning the gap. CDR1 is LNHDA and CDR2 is SQIVND in the germline V gene (reference sequence). The CDR3 spans 13 residues. The CDR3 DNA follows: TGTGCCAGCAAGGACAGCTCCTACAATGAGCAGTTCTTC. Its translation: CASKDSSYNEQFF.

The J gene is TRBJ2-1, the V gene TRBV5-4; no clear D gene. Germline V CDR1 and CDR2: SGHNT, YYREEE (reference sequence). The ends were cut back, 0 bases at V and 1 base at J, with 5 bases in the middle. The CDR3 covers 14 residues. The CDR3 DNA is TGTGCCAGCAGCTTGGGGGGATCCTACAATGAGCAGTTCTTC. This translates into CASSLGGSYNEQFF.

This clone was recorded only once. The chain combines TRBV28 with TRBJ1-1; D not resolved. CDR1 and CDR2 from the germline V gene are MDHEN and SYDVKM. The V and J ends lost 7 bases and 6 bases respectively, with 18 bases between them. The CDR3 loop spans 14 amino acids. The CDR3 coding sequence is TGTGCCAGCACCCCTTTCTTGGGTTATGCTGAAGCTTTCTTT. Translating gives CASTPFLGYAEAFF.

The V call is TRBV6-5, the J call TRBJ2-5, with D perhaps matching TRBD1 or TRBD2 (5 bases each). V was clipped by 2 bases and J by 5 bases, with 12 bases between them. The CDR3 has 14 amino acids. CDR1 MNHEY and CDR2 SVGAGI come from the germline V gene. CDR3: CASSYMGDEETQYF. The CDR3 DNA reads TGTGCCAGCAGTTACATGGGGGATGAGGAGACCCAGTACTTC.